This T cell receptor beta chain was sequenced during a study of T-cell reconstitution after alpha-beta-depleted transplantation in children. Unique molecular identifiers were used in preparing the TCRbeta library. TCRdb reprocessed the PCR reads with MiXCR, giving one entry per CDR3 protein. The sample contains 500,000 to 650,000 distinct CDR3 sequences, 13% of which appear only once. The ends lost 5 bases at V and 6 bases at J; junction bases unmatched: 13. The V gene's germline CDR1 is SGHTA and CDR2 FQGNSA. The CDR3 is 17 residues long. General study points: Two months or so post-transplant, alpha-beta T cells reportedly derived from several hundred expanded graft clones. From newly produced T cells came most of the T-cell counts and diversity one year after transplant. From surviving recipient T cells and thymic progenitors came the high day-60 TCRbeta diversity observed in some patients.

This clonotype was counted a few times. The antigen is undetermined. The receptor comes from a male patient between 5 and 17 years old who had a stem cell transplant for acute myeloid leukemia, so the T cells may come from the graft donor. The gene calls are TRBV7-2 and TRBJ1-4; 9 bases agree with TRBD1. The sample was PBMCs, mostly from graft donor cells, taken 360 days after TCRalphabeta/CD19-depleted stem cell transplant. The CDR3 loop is CASSRRQGDPRDEKLFF. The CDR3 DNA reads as TGTGCCAGCAGCCGTCGACAGGGGGATCCAAGGGATGAAAAACTGTTTTTT.